This T cell receptor beta chain stems from a study of CD8+CD57+ T cells in acquired aplastic anemia (dated by TCRdb to the late 2010s). For the study in its entirety: DNA extracted from sorted CD4+ and CD8+ cells had a mean of about 3.2 ug, with a range of roughly 0.17 to 27.4 ug. CD8+CD57+ expansion was defined as a frequency above the mean frequency observed in healthy subjects. The paper's findings and limits, for the study overall: Although roughly 29 CD8+ CDR3 sequences were shared by patients and controls, these sequences appeared highly expressed in patients and within the immunodominant clones of patients. Patients and healthy controls showed no significant difference in CD8+ Simpson's diversity (P=0.060).

Genomic DNA served as template for TCR beta VDJ combination and CDR3 sequence profiling. An Illumina HiSeq 2000 was the platform used for TCR repertoire sequencing. In the authors' own workflow: Repertoires were assessed using TRBV/TRBJ rearrangement plots, CDR3 size and DJ length profiles, and Simpson's diversity index. The immunodominant clone was defined as the most abundant DNA sequence in deep sequencing data. CDR3 amino acid sequences were screened for sharing across subjects and were compared with published repertoires and the VDJdb database. TCRdb itself trimmed the public reads at Q25 with fastp, ran MiXCR and retained productive beta chains. Records with the same CDR3 protein are collapsed into one entry carrying the most frequent genes and DNA. The V and J calls reflect TCRdb's pipeline rather than the authors' work. The sample has around 170,000 distinct CDR3 sequences on record, around 43% of them singletons. The top ten hold 3.2% of the sample.

On this clonotype itself: The antigen it recognizes is unknown. No much larger clone is present one base from it, and per-base qualities are unavailable.

CDR1 LNHNV and CDR2 YYDKDF are derived from the germline V gene (reference sequence). Including cysteine and phenylalanine, the CDR3 has 16 amino acids. The DNA shown is the 48-base CDR3, in frame from base 1. The trim is 4 bases for V and 4 bases for J, with a gap of 19 bases between the germline ends. Flow cytometry had shown CD8+CD57+ cell expansion in the patients selected for sequencing. Every patient had a diagnosis of severe acquired aplastic anemia based on International Study of Aplastic Anemia and Agranulocytosis and Camitta criteria. At the time blood was sampled, none of the patients had received any therapy. In the study, sorted CD4+ and CD8+ blood T cells from patients with severe aplastic anemia and from healthy subjects underwent deep sequencing of TCR repertoires. Patients were enrolled in the USA under clinicaltrials.gov protocols 00001620, 01623167, 00001397, 00071045, 00081523 and 00961064. Ficoll-Paque density gradient centrifugation was used to isolate peripheral blood mononuclear cells. Before DNA extraction, CD4+ and CD8+ T cells were sorted by FACS or by magnetic beads.

The sequenced material came from sorted CD4+, CD8+, or CD8+CD57+ T cells (not recorded which) from PBMCs. The origin of this receptor is a human donor with aplastic anemia. The chain is made from TRBV15 and TRBJ2-5; the D element could tentatively be TRBD1 or TRBD2, as 6 bases agree for each. The bases are TGTGCCACCAGCACCCCCCAAGGGGGGCCCAGAGAGACCCAGTACTTC. Its translation reads: CATSTPQGGPRETQYF. The variable domain in full, with residues beyond the CDR3 obtained from the reference TRBV15 and TRBJ2-5 genes, is DAMVIQNPRYQVTQFGKPVTLSCSQTLNHNVMYWYQQKSSQAPKLLFHYYDKDFNNEADTPDNFQSRRPNTSFCFLDIRSPGLGDTAMYLCATSTPQGGPRETQYFGPGTRLLVL.